The clone carrying this T cell receptor beta chain was counted a single time. Germline CDR1 and CDR2: SGHRS and YFSETQ. The J segment lost 4 bases and the V segment lost 4 bases, leaving 7 bases of the junction unmatched. The CDR3 is made up of 15 amino acids. These data originate in a study of T cell changes during pregnancy in multiple sclerosis. The method was immunoSEQ multiplex PCR; TCRdb's version includes in-frame clones alone and lacks a portion of them. Here the sample spans 20,000 to 25,000 clones, around 90% being singletons. This rearrangement joins TRBV5-1 to TRBJ2-5, with 10 bases lining up with TRBD1. The starting material was CD4+ T cells from peripheral blood mononuclear cells, obtained in the third trimester of pregnancy. The clonotype was recovered from a female donor with multiple sclerosis, enrolled in a pregnancy study. CDR3 sequence reads: CASSRDRGLLETQYF. The CDR3 DNA sequence: TGCGCCAGCAGCAGGGACAGGGGTTTGTTAGAGACCCAGTACTTC.